The 12 T cell receptor beta chains reported below all come from one sample, sequenced in a study of molecular identifiers for immune sequencing clone quantification. TCRdb processed the PCR reads anew with MiXCR; each CDR3 protein has one entry. The top ten clones hold about 0.8% of a sample with 400,000 to 600,000 distinct CDR3 sequences, 20% to 25% of them seen once. The sample consisted of naive CD8+ T cells from blood, with Jurkat cell RNA spiked in. The subset denotes: FACS-sorted CD8+CD4-CCR7+CD45RA+ naive T cells. These TCRs come from a human donor in good health. Some libraries in this study had Jurkat cell RNA spiked in.

Only a few counts were recorded for this clonotype. This chain uses TRBV29-1 with TRBJ2-1, with TRBD2 matching 9 bases. Germline loops: CDR1 SQVTM, CDR2 ANQGSEA. The trim removed 7 bases at V and 7 bases at J, leaving 32 bases unmatched. The CDR3 spans 21 residues. CDR3 nucleotides: TGCAGCGGCAAAGGGGTCGGGACTAGCACCCCTGTGGCCTTGTTGGGTAATGAGCAGTTCTTC. Translation gives CSGKGVGTSTPVALLGNEQFF.

This clonotype has a count of ten or more. V usage is TRBV12-3 or TRBV12-4 and J usage is TRBJ1-1, with D unresolved. The V and J ends lost 2 bases and 5 bases respectively, with 6 bases between them. CDR3 length: 12 residues. CDR3 coding DNA: TGTGCCAGCAGTTTATCGCGGACTGAAGCTTTCTTT. Its translation: CASSLSRTEAFF.

At least ten counts were recorded for this clonotype. The chain uses TRBV4-3 and TRBJ2-3, with TRBD2 matching over 14 bases. The CDR3 spans 16 residues. Germline CDR1 and CDR2: LGHNA and YSLEER. V lost 4 bases and J lost 5; bases outside the gene matches: 5. The CDR3: CASSPGLAGAEDTQYF. CDR3 bases: TGCGCCAGCAGCCCGGGACTAGCGGGAGCGGAAGATACGCAGTATTTT.

Many counts were recorded for this clonotype. The chain carries TRBV28 and TRBJ2-3, with 10 bases that match TRBD2. Per the germline V gene, CDR1 is MDHEN and CDR2 is SYDVKM. The V and J ends lost 6 bases and 1 base, in that order; junction bases with no gene match: 4. The CDR3 loop spans 15 amino acids. The CDR3 loop is CASRALAGGTDTQYF. The CDR3 DNA reads as TGTGCCAGCAGGGCCCTAGCGGGAGGCACAGATACGCAGTATTTT.

V usage is TRBV27 and J usage is TRBJ2-2; TRBD1 matches at 11 bases. This CDR3 has 15 amino acids. CDR1 and CDR2 from the germline V gene are MNHEY and SMNVEV (reference sequence). V was clipped by 3 bases and J by 4 bases; unmatched bases: 1. CDR3 nucleotide sequence: TGTGCCAGCAGTTTGGACAGGGGGCCCACCGGGGAGCTGTTTTTT. Translation: CASSLDRGPTGELFF.

The sample holds many counts of this clonotype. The genes are TRBV20-1 and TRBJ2-2, with 9 bases identical to TRBD2. This CDR3 has 15 amino acids. Trimming at V came to 0 bases and at J to 5 bases, leaving 4 bases not matched to a gene. CDR1 is DFQATT and CDR2 is SNEGSKA in the germline V gene (reference sequence). The DNA for the CDR3 is TGCAGTGCTAGAGATAGCGGGAGTGGAACCGGGGAGCTGTTTTTT. It yields the protein CSARDSGSGTGELFF.

This clonotype was counted only a few times. DNA of the CDR3: TGTGCCAGCAGCTTACTATGGGGCTCCTACAATGAGCAGTTCTTC. Amino acid sequence: CASSLLWGSYNEQFF. V and J are TRBV7-8 and TRBJ2-1; D is unresolved. This CDR3 spans 15 amino acids. Trimming left V 2 bases short and J 0 bases short, with 8 bases between. The germline V gene encodes CDR1 SGHVS and CDR2 FQNEAQ. The complete variable domain, with remaining parts taken from reference TRBV7-8 and TRBJ2-1, reads GAGVSQSPRYKVAKRGQDVALRCDPISGHVSLFWYQQALGQGPEFLTYFQNEAQLDKSGLPSDRFFAERPEGSVSTLKIQRTQQEDSAVYLCASSLLWGSYNEQFFGPGTRLTVL.

This clonotype has more than one count but fewer than ten. The V call is TRBV12-3 or TRBV12-4, the J call TRBJ2-4, with 11 bases lining up with TRBD2. The CDR3 loop spans 16 amino acids. Trimming cost V 3 bases and J 5 bases; bases outside gene matches: 6. The CDR3: CASSLKTSGVQNIQYF. DNA of the CDR3: TGTGCCAGCAGTTTGAAGACTAGCGGGGTCCAAAACATTCAGTACTTC.

This clonotype was detected a few times. The V and J genes are TRBV30 and TRBJ1-1; no definite D call. The CDR3 sequence is 13 residues long. Germline loops: CDR1 GTSNPN, CDR2 SVGIG (reference sequence). Trimming left V 4 bases short and J 5 bases short, with 14 bases between. In DNA, the CDR3 is TGTGCCTGGACGCCGCTCGGGGAAACTGAAGCTTTCTTT. The encoded protein is CAWTPLGETEAFF.

In its sample, this clonotype was seen a few times. CDR3 sequence reads: CASSPGLDYEQYF. The CDR3 DNA follows: TGTGCCAGCAGCCCCGGACTAGATTACGAGCAGTACTTC. The chain employs TRBV11-2 and TRBJ2-7; 7 bases fit TRBD2. The CDR3 is 13 amino acids. With 5 bases clipped from V and 4 bases from J, the junction kept 5 bases outside the gene matches. Germline CDR1 reads SGHAT; CDR2 reads FQNNGV.

This clonotype was seen a handful of times. V usage is TRBV20-1 and J usage is TRBJ1-1; 9 bases are a match to TRBD1. V lost 5 bases, J lost 8 bases, and 21 bases stayed unmatched. The CDR3 consists of 17 residues. CDR1 and CDR2 from the germline V gene are DFQATT and SNEGSKA (reference sequence). CDR3 in DNA: TGCAGTGCTCCTCCCCCTCGGGGTTACAGGGGGCTTGAGGAAGCTTTCTTT. Residues: CSAPPPRGYRGLEEAFF.

The chain recombines TRBV21-1 with TRBJ2-3; the tabulated D call, TRBD1, remains unverified against the DNA. TRBV21-1 is given as a pseudogene. The CDR3 runs 16 residues. The CDR3 region is CASSKPLEELTDTQYF. CDR3 DNA sequence: TGTGCCAGCAGCAAACCCCTGGAGGAGCTCACAGATACGCAGTATTTT.